What follows are 8 T cell receptor beta chains derived from one specimen sequenced in a study of identical twins. TCRdb independently ran MiXCR on the 5' RACE reads; one entry per CDR3 protein. The sample holds approximately 260,000 distinct CDR3 sequences, more than 12% seen once. Material: memory (CD45RO+) T cells sorted from blood. The receptor source for this set is a woman aged 18-29 years in good health.

This sequence joins TRBV20-1 and TRBJ2-5, with a possible D match to TRBD1 (6 bases). The CDR3 extends over 15 amino acids. Per germline, CDR1 DFQATT and CDR2 SNEGSKA (reference sequence). With 4 bases removed from V and 5 bases from J, the gap between germline ends came to 20 bases. This CDR3 reads CSAMPGTPGRETQYF. CDR3 DNA: TGCAGTGCTATGCCCGGGACACCGGGCAGGGAGACCCAGTACTTC.

The chain couples TRBV4-2 to TRBJ1-5; TRBD1 matches 7 bases. The CDR3 covers 19 residues. Germline V CDR1 and CDR2: LGHNA, YNFKEQ. Trimming took 4 bases from V and 5 from J; bases not matched to a gene: 20. The CDR3 DNA reads as TGTGCCAGCAGCCGAGGTGCAGGGGGATCGGGCAGGGACGATCAGCCCCAGCATTTT. It specifies CASSRGAGGSGRDDQPQHF.

The V call is TRBV20-1, the J call TRBJ2-1; 7 bases map to TRBD1. CDR1 DFQATT and CDR2 SNEGSKA come from the germline V gene (reference sequence). V lost 2 bases, J lost 9 bases, and 7 bases stayed unmatched. The CDR3 totals 13 residues. CDR3 loop: CSARPLQGSEQFF. CDR3 DNA: TGCAGTGCTAGACCCCTACAGGGGAGTGAGCAGTTCTTC.

The rearrangement joins TRBV20-1 to TRBJ2-1, with D possibly matching TRBD2 (5 bases). This CDR3 has 12 residues. Trimming took off 5 bases at V and 5 bases at J, with 10 bases between the two ends. CDR1 is DFQATT and CDR2 is SNEGSKA in the germline V gene (reference sequence). CDR3 coding DNA: TGCAGTGCTTCGGACTTCGACAATGAGCAGTTCTTC. It yields the protein CSASDFDNEQFF.

This chain uses TRBV12-3 or TRBV12-4 with TRBJ2-7, with a weak D call TRBD1 (6 bases). The CDR3 runs 13 residues. Deletions cut 4 bases from V and 4 bases from J, with 11 bases between. CDR3 region: CASSWDIRYEQYF. Written as DNA, the CDR3 is TGTGCCAGCAGTTGGGACATTAGGTACGAGCAGTACTTC.

The sample holds a few counts of this clonotype. This chain joins TRBV20-1 and TRBJ2-7; 7 bases align to TRBD1. Trimming removed 1 base from V and 4 bases from J; junction bases left unmatched: 25. Germline lookup yields CDR1 DFQATT and CDR2 SNEGSKA (reference sequence). The CDR3 has 20 amino acids. The CDR3 DNA is TGCAGTGCTAGAGGACCCATCACCGGGACAGTCTACCAATTTGAATACGAGCAGTACTTC. Protein: CSARGPITGTVYQFEYEQYF.

The V call is TRBV9, the J call TRBJ1-5; TRBD1 matches 9 bases. In germline, CDR1 is SGDLS, CDR2 YYNGEE. J gave up 6 bases and V 3 bases, and 4 bases lay outside the gene matches. This CDR3 is built from 14 residues. The CDR3 coding sequence is TGTGCCAGCAGCGGGACAGGGGAGGTTCAGCCCCAGCATTTT. Encoded protein: CASSGTGEVQPQHF.

As concerns this clonotype: A much larger clone differs from this one at a single base, so this may be a read error. V is TRBV29-1 and J is TRBJ2-5; tentatively, D is TRBD1 (7 bases). The germline V gene encodes CDR1 SQVTM and CDR2 ANQGSEA. The CDR3 length is 12 residues. Trimming removed 4 bases from V and 6 bases from J, with 12 bases in between. CDR3 region: CSVVAGGKTQYF. DNA of the CDR3: TGCAGCGTTGTGGCAGGGGGGAAGACCCAGTACTTC.